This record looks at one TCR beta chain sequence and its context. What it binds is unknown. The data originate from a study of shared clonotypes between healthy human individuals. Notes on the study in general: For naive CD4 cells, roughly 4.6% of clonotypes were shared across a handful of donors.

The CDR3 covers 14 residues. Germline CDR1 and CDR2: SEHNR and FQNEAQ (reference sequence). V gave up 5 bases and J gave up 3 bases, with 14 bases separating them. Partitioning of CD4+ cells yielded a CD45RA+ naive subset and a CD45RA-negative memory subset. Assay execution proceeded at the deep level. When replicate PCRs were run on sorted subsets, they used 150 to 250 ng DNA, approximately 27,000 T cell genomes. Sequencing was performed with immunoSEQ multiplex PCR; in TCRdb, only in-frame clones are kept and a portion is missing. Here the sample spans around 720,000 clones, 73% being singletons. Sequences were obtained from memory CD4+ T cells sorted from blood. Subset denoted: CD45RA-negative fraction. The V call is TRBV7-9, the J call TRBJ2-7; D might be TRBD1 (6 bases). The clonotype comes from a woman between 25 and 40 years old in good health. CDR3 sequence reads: CASSPQVGGYEQYF. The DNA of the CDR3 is TGTGCCAGCAGCCCACAGGTAGGGGGCTACGAGCAGTACTTC.